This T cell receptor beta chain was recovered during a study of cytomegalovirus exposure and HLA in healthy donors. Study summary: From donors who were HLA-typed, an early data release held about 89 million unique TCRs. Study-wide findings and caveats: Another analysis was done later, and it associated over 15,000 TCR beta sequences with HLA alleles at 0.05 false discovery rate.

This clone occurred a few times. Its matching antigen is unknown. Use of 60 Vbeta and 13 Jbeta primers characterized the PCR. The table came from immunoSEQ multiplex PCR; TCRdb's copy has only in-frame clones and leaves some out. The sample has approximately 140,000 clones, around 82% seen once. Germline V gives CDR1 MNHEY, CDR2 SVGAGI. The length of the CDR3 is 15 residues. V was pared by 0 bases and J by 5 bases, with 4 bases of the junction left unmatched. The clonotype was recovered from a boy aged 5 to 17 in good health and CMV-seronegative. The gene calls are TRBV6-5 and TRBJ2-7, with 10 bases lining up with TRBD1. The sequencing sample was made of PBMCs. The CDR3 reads CASSYSETGGHEQYF. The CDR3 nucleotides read TGTGCCAGCAGTTACTCCGAGACAGGGGGCCACGAGCAGTACTTC.